This entry describes one T cell receptor beta chain. The data were obtained in a study of CD8 T cells in Susac syndrome. The authors reverse transcribed roughly 0.5 to 1 ug RNA with random hexamers. Using its own MiXCR run on the immunoSEQ multiplex PCR reads, TCRdb lists one record per CDR3 protein. The sample contains 150,000 to 190,000 distinct CDR3 sequences, approximately 95% of which appear only once. The CDR3 extends over 12 amino acids. Germline V gene lookup returns CDR1 KGHSH and CDR2 LQKENI. V shed 2 bases and J shed 1 base, with 2 bases lying between them. The sequenced sample was CD4+ T cells from PBMCs. The V call is TRBV18, the J call TRBJ1-1; D gene unclear. The clonotype comes from a human donor with Susac syndrome. This chain's CDR3 is CASSPRNTEAFF. In DNA, the CDR3 is TGTGCCAGCTCACCAAGGAACACTGAAGCTTTCTTT.